Listed here is a single T cell receptor beta chain. Its antigen is currently unknown. This sample was included in a study of response to subunit inactivated influenza vaccine. Study results and limitations: Authors suggested each seasonal flu vaccination may recruit only limited numbers of new T cells.

Germline CDR1 and CDR2: SGHTA and FQGNSA. The CDR3 spans 14 residues. V was pared by 4 bases and J by 3 bases, with 10 bases between. Using its own MiXCR run on the RT-PCR reads, TCRdb lists one record per CDR3 protein. The sample has over 400,000 distinct CDR3 sequences, about an eighth seen once. Sequenced material: PBMCs from blood, taken 40 to 50 days after vaccination. The chain employs TRBV7-2 and TRBJ2-4; D is perhaps TRBD1 or TRBD2 (5 bases each). The receptor's source is a man aged 50-60 years who received an inactivated influenza vaccine. The CDR3 region has the DNA TGTGCCAGCAGCTACCGAGGGGTCAAAAACATTCAGTACTTC. Amino acids: CASSYRGVKNIQYF.